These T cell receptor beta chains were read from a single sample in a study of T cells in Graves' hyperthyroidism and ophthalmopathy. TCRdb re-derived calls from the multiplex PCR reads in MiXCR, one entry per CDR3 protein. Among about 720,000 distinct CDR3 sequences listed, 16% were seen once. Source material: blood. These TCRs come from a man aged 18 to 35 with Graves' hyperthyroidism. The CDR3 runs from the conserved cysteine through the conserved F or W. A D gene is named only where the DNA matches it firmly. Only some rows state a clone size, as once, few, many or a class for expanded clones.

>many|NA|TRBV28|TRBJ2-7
CASSPGRGPYGQYF
TGTGCCAGCAGCCCCGGCCGGGGTCCCTACGGGCAGTACTTC
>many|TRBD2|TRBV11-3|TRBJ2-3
CASTPASGITDTQYF
TGTGCCAGCACCCCAGCTAGCGGGATCACAGATACGCAGTATTTT
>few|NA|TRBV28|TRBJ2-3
CASSLSPHVSLNTQYF
TGTGCCAGCAGTTTGAGCCCCCATGTCTCCTTGAATACGCAGTATTTT
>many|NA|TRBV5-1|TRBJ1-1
CASSPRQRGMNTEAFF
TGCGCCAGCAGCCCTAGACAGAGGGGCATGAACACTGAAGCTTTCTTT
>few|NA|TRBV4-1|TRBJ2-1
CASSHFGANEQFF
TGCGCCAGCAGCCATTTCGGGGCAAATGAGCAGTTCTTC
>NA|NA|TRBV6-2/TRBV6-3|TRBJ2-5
CASRPRGETQYF
TGTGCCAGCAGGCCCCGGGGGGAGACCCAGTACTTC
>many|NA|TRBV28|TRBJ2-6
CASSSHSGANVLTF
TGTGCCAGCAGTTCTCACTCTGGGGCCAACGTCCTGACTTTC
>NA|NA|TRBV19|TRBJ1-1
CATGTRSITEAFF
TGTGCCACAGGGACGAGGAGCATCACTGAAGCTTTCTTT
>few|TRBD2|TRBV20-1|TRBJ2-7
CSALNGTSGSYEQYF
TGCAGTGCTTTAAACGGGACTAGCGGGTCCTACGAGCAGTACTTC
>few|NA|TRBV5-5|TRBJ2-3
CASSLDLARSTDTQYF
TGTGCCAGCAGCTTGGATCTAGCGCGAAGCACAGATACGCAGTATTTT
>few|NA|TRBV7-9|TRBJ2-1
CASSLRTRGHYNEQFF
TGTGCCAGCAGCTTAAGGACGCGAGGTCACTACAATGAGCAGTTCTTC
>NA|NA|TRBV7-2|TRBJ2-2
CASSTTTGNTGELFF
TGTGCCAGCAGCACTACGACAGGGAACACCGGGGAGCTGTTTTTT
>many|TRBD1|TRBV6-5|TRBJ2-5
CASSYGPGTGETQYF
TGTGCCAGCAGTTACGGGCCCGGGACAGGGGAGACCCAGTACTTC
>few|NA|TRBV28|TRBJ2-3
CASEAGATQYF
TGTGCCAGCGAGGCCGGAGCTACGCAGTATTTT
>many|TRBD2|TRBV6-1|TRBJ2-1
CASGPSGYEQFF
TGTGCCAGCGGTCCTAGCGGGTATGAGCAGTTCTTC
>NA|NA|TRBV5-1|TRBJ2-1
CASSFRGQGASSYNEQFF
TGCGCCAGCAGCTTCCGGGGGCAGGGAGCGAGCTCCTACAATGAGCAGTTCTTC
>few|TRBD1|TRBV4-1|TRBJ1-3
CASSRALDRENGNTIYF
TGCGCCAGCAGCCGGGCCCTCGACAGGGAAAATGGAAACACCATATATTTT
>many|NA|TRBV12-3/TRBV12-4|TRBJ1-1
CASSFQGMNTEAFF
TGTGCCAGCAGTTTCCAGGGGATGAACACTGAAGCTTTCTTT
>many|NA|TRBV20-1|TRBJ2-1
CSANDITNEQFF
TGCAGTGCCAACGATATAACCAATGAGCAGTTCTTC
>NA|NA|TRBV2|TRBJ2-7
CASTSGQTILYEQYF
TGTGCCAGCACCTCGGGCCAGACGATACTTTACGAGCAGTACTTC
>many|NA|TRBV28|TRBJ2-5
CASSSLAGYQETQYF
TGTGCCAGCAGTTCCCTGGCAGGGTACCAAGAGACCCAGTACTTC
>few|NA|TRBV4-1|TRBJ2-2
CASSQDQRGGGELFF
TGCGCCAGCAGCCAAGATCAAAGGGGAGGCGGGGAGCTGTTTTTT
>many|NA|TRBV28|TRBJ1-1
CASSSSAGNTEAFF
TGTGCCAGCAGTTCCTCGGCAGGGAACACTGAAGCTTTCTTT
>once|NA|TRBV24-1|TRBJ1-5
CATGDPDYPQPQHF
TGTGCCACCGGTGACCCCGACTACCCCCAGCCCCAGCATTTT
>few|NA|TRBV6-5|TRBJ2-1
CASSYTGGASSYNEQFF
TGTGCCAGCAGTTATACGGGGGGCGCGAGCTCCTACAATGAGCAGTTCTTC
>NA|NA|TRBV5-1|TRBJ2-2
CASSLASTDTGELFF
TGCGCCAGCAGCTTGGCCTCTACGGACACCGGGGAGCTGTTTTTT
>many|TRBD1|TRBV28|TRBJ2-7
CASNPGQGTYEWYF
TGTGCCAGCAACCCGGGACAGGGGACCTACGAGTGGTACTTC
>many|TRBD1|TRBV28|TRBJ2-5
CASRPTGGVETQYF
TGTGCCAGCAGACCAACAGGGGGCGTGGAGACCCAGTACTTC
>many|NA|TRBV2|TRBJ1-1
CAGGENTEAFF
TGTGCCGGAGGGGAGAACACTGAAGCTTTCTTT
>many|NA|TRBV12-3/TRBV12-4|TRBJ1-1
CASRLAHYAEAFF
TGTGCCAGCAGATTGGCCCACTACGCTGAAGCTTTCTTT
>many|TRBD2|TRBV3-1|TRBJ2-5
CASSQGVSGSQETQYF
TGTGCCAGCAGCCAAGGTGTTAGCGGGAGCCAAGAGACCCAGTACTTC
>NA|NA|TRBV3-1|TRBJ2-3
CASSQGSSGIAADTQYF
TGTGCCAGCAGCCAAGGTAGCTCGGGTATAGCAGCAGATACGCAGTATTTT
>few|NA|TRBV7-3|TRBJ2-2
CASSLWDRTSPTVDTGELFF
TGTGCCAGCAGCCTCTGGGACAGGACTAGCCCAACAGTCGACACCGGGGAGCTGTTTTTT
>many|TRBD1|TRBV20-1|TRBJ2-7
CSARPQDRVVSYEQYF
TGCAGTGCTAGACCCCAGGACAGGGTCGTGTCCTACGAGCAGTACTTC
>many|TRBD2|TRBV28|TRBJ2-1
CASSLWETSGYNEQFF
TGTGCCAGCAGTTTATGGGAGACTAGCGGGTACAATGAGCAGTTCTTC
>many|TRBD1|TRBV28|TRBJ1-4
CASSLPGQTEKLFF
TGTGCCAGCAGTTTACCGGGACAGACAGAAAAACTGTTTTTT